A selection of T cell receptor beta chains follows, all from one sample in a study of T cell responses to AZD1222 COVID-19 vaccine. The table came from immunoSEQ multiplex PCR; TCRdb's copy has only in-frame clones and leaves some out. The sample has 170,000 or so clones; around 88% are singletons. The sample in question was peripheral blood, obtained 28 days after the second AZD1222 dose. The source is an adult who received the AZD1222 COVID-19 vaccine. Both conserved end residues are part of each CDR3. D genes are given only for firm matches. Only some rows state a clone size, as once, few, many or a class for expanded clones.

clone size: NA
J gene: TRBJ2-7
D gene: TRBD2
V gene: TRBV4-2
CDR3 protein: CASSPYGSGGPSSYEQYF
CDR3 DNA: TGTGCCAGCAGCCCCTACGGAAGCGGGGGGCCAAGCTCCTACGAGCAGTACTTC

clone size: NA
J gene: TRBJ2-2
D gene: NA
V gene: TRBV5-1
CDR3 protein: CASSLEVGAPGELFF
CDR3 DNA: TGCGCCAGCAGCTTGGAGGTTGGGGCCCCCGGGGAGCTGTTTTTT

clone size: NA
J gene: TRBJ1-2
D gene: TRBD1
V gene: TRBV27
CDR3 protein: CASSQSGTAVYGYTF
CDR3 DNA: TGTGCCAGCAGTCAGTCCGGGACAGCCGTTTATGGCTACACCTTC

clone size: NA
J gene: TRBJ1-1
D gene: NA
V gene: TRBV19
CDR3 protein: CASSIQANTEAFF
CDR3 DNA: TGTGCCAGTAGTATTCAGGCTAACACTGAAGCTTTCTTT

clone size: NA
J gene: TRBJ1-2
D gene: NA
V gene: TRBV28
CDR3 protein: CAIRQINYGYTF
CDR3 DNA: TGTGCCATCCGACAGATAAACTATGGCTACACCTTC

clone size: NA
J gene: TRBJ1-2
D gene: NA
V gene: TRBV4-3
CDR3 protein: CASSQEVANYGYTF
CDR3 DNA: TGCGCCAGCAGCCAGGAGGTTGCGAACTATGGCTACACCTTC

clone size: NA
J gene: TRBJ1-1
D gene: TRBD1
V gene: TRBV28
CDR3 protein: CASRRDRVGTEAFF
CDR3 DNA: TGTGCCAGCAGGCGTGACAGGGTGGGAACTGAAGCTTTCTTT

clone size: NA
J gene: TRBJ2-2
D gene: TRBD1
V gene: TRBV10-2
CDR3 protein: CASTPGTVTGELFF
CDR3 DNA: TGCGCCAGCACGCCCGGGACAGTGACTGGGGAGCTGTTTTTT

clone size: NA
J gene: TRBJ2-7
D gene: TRBD2
V gene: TRBV7-3
CDR3 protein: CASSESGGASEQYF
CDR3 DNA: TGTGCCAGCAGCGAAAGCGGGGGGGCGTCCGAGCAGTACTTC

clone size: NA
J gene: TRBJ1-5
D gene: NA
V gene: TRBV6-5
CDR3 protein: CASSYTVGGPNQPQHF
CDR3 DNA: TGTGCCAGCAGTTACACAGTCGGGGGCCCAAATCAGCCCCAGCATTTT

clone size: NA
J gene: TRBJ2-1
D gene: NA
V gene: TRBV7-6
CDR3 protein: CASRSGDEQFF
CDR3 DNA: TGTGCCAGCAGGTCGGGGGATGAGCAGTTCTTC

clone size: NA
J gene: TRBJ1-2
D gene: NA
V gene: TRBV7-3
CDR3 protein: CASSLNGPQAGSPVGGYTF
CDR3 DNA: TGTGCCAGCAGCTTAAATGGGCCCCAAGCCGGGAGCCCCGTGGGAGGCTACACCTTC

clone size: NA
J gene: TRBJ1-1
D gene: NA
V gene: TRBV30
CDR3 protein: CAWNLRQLNTEAFF
CDR3 DNA: TGTGCCTGGAACCTGCGCCAGTTGAACACTGAAGCTTTCTTT

clone size: NA
J gene: TRBJ2-4
D gene: NA
V gene: TRBV5-1
CDR3 protein: CASSSLGALEDIQYF
CDR3 DNA: TGCGCCAGCAGCTCACTGGGGGCTCTGGAGGACATTCAGTACTTC

clone size: NA
J gene: TRBJ2-2
D gene: NA
V gene: TRBV5-1
CDR3 protein: CASSLEIGAISTGELFF
CDR3 DNA: TGCGCCAGCAGCTTGGAGATAGGGGCGATCAGCACCGGGGAGCTGTTTTTT

clone size: NA
J gene: TRBJ2-7
D gene: TRBD2
V gene: TRBV18
CDR3 protein: CASSETSTYEQYF
CDR3 DNA: TGTGCCAGCTCGGAGACTAGCACCTACGAGCAGTACTTC

clone size: NA
J gene: TRBJ1-2
D gene: NA
V gene: TRBV29-1
CDR3 protein: CSGGSGNGYTF
CDR3 DNA: TGCAGCGGAGGCTCGGGTAACGGCTACACCTTC

clone size: NA
J gene: TRBJ1-1
D gene: NA
V gene: TRBV5-4
CDR3 protein: CASSFGPNTEAFF
CDR3 DNA: TGTGCCAGCAGCTTTGGGCCAAACACTGAAGCTTTCTTT

clone size: NA
J gene: TRBJ1-6
D gene: NA
V gene: TRBV28
CDR3 protein: CASRDRVLPLHF
CDR3 DNA: TGTGCCAGCAGGGACAGAGTTCTACCCCTCCACTTT

clone size: NA
J gene: TRBJ1-2
D gene: TRBD1
V gene: TRBV19
CDR3 protein: CATRQGHYTF
CDR3 DNA: TGTGCCACTCGACAGGGGCACTACACCTTC

clone size: NA
J gene: TRBJ2-2
D gene: NA
V gene: TRBV9
CDR3 protein: CASSVETAPGELFF
CDR3 DNA: TGTGCCAGCAGCGTAGAGACAGCCCCCGGGGAGCTGTTTTTT

clone size: NA
J gene: TRBJ1-5
D gene: NA
V gene: TRBV4-2
CDR3 protein: CASSQFSNQPQHF
CDR3 DNA: TGTGCCAGCAGCCAGTTCAGTAATCAGCCCCAGCATTTT

clone size: once
J gene: TRBJ2-5
D gene: TRBD1
V gene: TRBV9
CDR3 protein: CASSVGLQGSQETQYF
CDR3 DNA: TGTGCCAGCAGCGTAGGACTACAGGGGTCCCAAGAGACCCAGTACTTC

clone size: NA
J gene: TRBJ2-1
D gene: NA
V gene: TRBV24-1
CDR3 protein: CATSDFVGNEQFF
CDR3 DNA: TGTGCCACCAGTGATTTCGTGGGAAATGAGCAGTTCTTC

clone size: NA
J gene: TRBJ2-1
D gene: TRBD1
V gene: TRBV7-9
CDR3 protein: CASSIQGAHEQFF
CDR3 DNA: TGTGCCAGCAGCATTCAGGGGGCGCATGAGCAGTTCTTC

clone size: NA
J gene: TRBJ2-2
D gene: NA
V gene: TRBV5-4
CDR3 protein: CASSAELNSNTGELFF
CDR3 DNA: TGTGCCAGCAGCGCTGAACTAAACTCAAACACCGGGGAGCTGTTTTTT

clone size: NA
J gene: TRBJ2-1
D gene: TRBD2
V gene: TRBV9
CDR3 protein: CASAGGGGYNEQFF
CDR3 DNA: TGTGCCAGCGCGGGAGGGGGCGGATACAATGAGCAGTTCTTC

clone size: NA
J gene: TRBJ1-2
D gene: TRBD1
V gene: TRBV19
CDR3 protein: CASSIQDRGTSGYTF
CDR3 DNA: TGTGCCAGTAGTATTCAGGACAGGGGGACCTCTGGCTACACCTTC

clone size: NA
J gene: TRBJ2-2
D gene: NA
V gene: TRBV7-3
CDR3 protein: CASSQAGTGELFF
CDR3 DNA: TGTGCCAGCAGCCAGGCCGGTACCGGGGAGCTGTTTTTT

clone size: NA
J gene: TRBJ1-1
D gene: NA
V gene: TRBV2
CDR3 protein: CASSEVRPHTEAFF
CDR3 DNA: TGTGCCAGCAGTGAAGTTAGGCCCCACACTGAAGCTTTCTTT

clone size: NA
J gene: TRBJ1-3
D gene: NA
V gene: TRBV5-4
CDR3 protein: CASSLDNYSGNTIYF
CDR3 DNA: TGTGCCAGCAGCTTGGACAACTACTCTGGAAACACCATATATTTT

clone size: NA
J gene: TRBJ2-7
D gene: NA
V gene: TRBV4-3
CDR3 protein: CASSQERGAYEQYF
CDR3 DNA: TGCGCCAGCAGCCAAGAGAGGGGCGCCTACGAGCAGTACTTC

clone size: NA
J gene: TRBJ1-2
D gene: NA
V gene: TRBV5-1
CDR3 protein: CASSLVQDRNYGYTF
CDR3 DNA: TGCGCCAGCAGCTTGGTTCAGGACCGTAACTATGGCTACACCTTC